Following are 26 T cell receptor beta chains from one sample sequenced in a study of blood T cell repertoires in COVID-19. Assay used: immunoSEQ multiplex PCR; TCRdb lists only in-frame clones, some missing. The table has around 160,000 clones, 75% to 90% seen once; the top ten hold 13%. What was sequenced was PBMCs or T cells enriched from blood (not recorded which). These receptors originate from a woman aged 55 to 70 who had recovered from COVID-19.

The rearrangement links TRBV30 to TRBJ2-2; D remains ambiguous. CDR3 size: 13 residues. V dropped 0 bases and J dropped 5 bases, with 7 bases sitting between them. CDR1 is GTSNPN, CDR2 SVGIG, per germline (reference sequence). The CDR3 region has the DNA TGTGCCTGGAGTGTTCGGTATACCGGGGAGCTGTTTTTT. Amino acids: CAWSVRYTGELFF.

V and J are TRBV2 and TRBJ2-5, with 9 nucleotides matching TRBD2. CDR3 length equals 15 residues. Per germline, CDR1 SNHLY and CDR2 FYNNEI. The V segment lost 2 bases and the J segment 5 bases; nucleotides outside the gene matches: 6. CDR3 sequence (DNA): TGTGCCAGCAGTGAACTAGCGGGGTCGGAGGAGACCCAGTACTTC. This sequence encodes CASSELAGSEETQYF.

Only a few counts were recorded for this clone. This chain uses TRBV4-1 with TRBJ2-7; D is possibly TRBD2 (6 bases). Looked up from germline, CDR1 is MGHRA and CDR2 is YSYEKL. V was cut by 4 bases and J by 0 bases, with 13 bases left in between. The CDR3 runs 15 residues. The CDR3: CASSPGTHSSYEQYF. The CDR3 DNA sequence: TGCGCCAGCAGCCCGGGGACTCATTCCTCCTACGAGCAGTACTTC.

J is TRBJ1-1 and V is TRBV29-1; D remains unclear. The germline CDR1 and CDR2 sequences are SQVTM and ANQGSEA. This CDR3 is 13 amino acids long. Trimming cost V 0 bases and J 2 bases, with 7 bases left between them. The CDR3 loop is CSVEDPRNTEAFF. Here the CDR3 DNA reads TGCAGCGTTGAAGATCCTAGAAACACTGAAGCTTTCTTT.

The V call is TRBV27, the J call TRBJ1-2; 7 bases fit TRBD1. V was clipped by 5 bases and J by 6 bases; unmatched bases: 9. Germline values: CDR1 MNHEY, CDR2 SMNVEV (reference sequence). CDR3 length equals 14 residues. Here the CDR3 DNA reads TGTGCCAGCAGTCCCCGACCAGGGGGAAATGGCTACACCTTC. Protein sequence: CASSPRPGGNGYTF.

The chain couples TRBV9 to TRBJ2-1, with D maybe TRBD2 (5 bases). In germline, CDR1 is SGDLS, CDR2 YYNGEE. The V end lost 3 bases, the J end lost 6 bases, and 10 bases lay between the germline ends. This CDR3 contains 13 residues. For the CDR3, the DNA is TGTGCCAGCAGCGGACTATTAGCCAATGAGCAGTTCTTC. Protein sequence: CASSGLLANEQFF.

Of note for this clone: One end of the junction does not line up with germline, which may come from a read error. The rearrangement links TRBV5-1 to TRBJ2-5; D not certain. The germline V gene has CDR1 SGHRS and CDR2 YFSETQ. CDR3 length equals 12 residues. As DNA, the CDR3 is TGCGCCAGCAGCCCCGGTCGAGAGGCCCAGTACTTC. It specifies CASSPGREAQYF.

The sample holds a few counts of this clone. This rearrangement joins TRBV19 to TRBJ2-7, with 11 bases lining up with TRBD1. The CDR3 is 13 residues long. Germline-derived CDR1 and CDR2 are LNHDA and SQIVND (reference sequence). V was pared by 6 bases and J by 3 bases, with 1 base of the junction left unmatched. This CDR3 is CASRGTGGYEQYF. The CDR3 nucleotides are TGTGCCAGTAGGGGGACAGGGGGCTACGAGCAGTACTTC.

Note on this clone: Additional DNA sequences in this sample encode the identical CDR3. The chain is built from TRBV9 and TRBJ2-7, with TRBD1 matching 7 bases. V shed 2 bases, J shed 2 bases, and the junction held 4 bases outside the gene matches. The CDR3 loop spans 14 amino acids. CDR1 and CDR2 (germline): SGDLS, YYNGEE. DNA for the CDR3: TGTGCCAGCAGCGTCGGTCAGGGGGCCTACGAGCAGTACTTC. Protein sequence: CASSVGQGAYEQYF.

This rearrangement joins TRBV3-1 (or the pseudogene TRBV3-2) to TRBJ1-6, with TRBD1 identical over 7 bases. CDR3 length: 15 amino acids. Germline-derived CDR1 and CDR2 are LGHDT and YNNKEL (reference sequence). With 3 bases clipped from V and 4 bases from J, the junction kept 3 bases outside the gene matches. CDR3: CASSQTGRYNSPLHF. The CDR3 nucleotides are TGTGCCAGCAGCCAGACAGGGAGATATAATTCACCCCTCCACTTT.

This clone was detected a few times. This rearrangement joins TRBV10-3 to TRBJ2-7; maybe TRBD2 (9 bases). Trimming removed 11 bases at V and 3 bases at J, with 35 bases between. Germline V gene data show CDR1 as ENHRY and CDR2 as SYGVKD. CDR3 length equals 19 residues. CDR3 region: CAVSSGGQGRSGSLYEQYF. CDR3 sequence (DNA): TGTGCCGTGTCGAGCGGCGGACAGGGTCGTAGCGGGAGTCTCTACGAGCAGTACTTC.

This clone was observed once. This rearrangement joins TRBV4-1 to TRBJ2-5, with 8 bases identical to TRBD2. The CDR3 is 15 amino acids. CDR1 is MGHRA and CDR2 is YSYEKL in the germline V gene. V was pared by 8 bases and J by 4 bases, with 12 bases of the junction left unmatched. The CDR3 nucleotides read TGCGCCAGCTCCCGGGGGGGGGTTCTGGCAGAGACCCAGTACTTC. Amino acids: CASSRGGVLAETQYF.

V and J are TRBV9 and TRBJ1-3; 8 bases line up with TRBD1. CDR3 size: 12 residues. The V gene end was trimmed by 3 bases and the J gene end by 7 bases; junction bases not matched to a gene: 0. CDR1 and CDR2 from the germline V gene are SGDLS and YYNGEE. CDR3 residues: CASSGQGNTIYF. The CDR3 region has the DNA TGTGCCAGCAGCGGACAGGGGAACACCATATATTTT.

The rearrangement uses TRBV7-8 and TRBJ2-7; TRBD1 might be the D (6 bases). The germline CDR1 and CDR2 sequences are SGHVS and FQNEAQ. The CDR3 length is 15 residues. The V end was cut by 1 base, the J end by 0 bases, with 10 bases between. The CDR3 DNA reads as TGTGCCAGCAGCTTAGAGGGACAAAGCTCCTACGAGCAGTACTTC. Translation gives CASSLEGQSSYEQYF.

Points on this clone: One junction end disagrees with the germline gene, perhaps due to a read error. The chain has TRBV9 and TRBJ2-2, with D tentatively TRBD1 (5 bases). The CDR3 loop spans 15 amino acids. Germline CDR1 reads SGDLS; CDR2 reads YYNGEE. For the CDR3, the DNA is TGTGTCAGCAGCGCCTCGACAGTTAACACCGGGGAGCTGTTTTTT. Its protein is CVSSASTVNTGELFF.

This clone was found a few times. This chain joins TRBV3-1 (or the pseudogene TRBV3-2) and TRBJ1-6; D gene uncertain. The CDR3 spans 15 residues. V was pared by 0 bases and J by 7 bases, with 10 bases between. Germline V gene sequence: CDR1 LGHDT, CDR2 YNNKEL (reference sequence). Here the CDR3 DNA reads TGTGCCAGCAGCCAAGATCTACAGACCAATTCACCCCTCCACTTT. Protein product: CASSQDLQTNSPLHF.

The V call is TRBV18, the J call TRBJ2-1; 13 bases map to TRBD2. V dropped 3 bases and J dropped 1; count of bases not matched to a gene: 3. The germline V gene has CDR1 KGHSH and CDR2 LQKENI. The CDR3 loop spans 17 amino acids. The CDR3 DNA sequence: TGTGCCAGCTCACCGGGACTAGCGGGAATTTCCTACAATGAGCAGTTCTTC. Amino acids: CASSPGLAGISYNEQFF.

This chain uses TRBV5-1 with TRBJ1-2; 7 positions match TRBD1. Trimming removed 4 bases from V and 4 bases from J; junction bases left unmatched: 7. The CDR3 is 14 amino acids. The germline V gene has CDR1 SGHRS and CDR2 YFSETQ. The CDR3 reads CASSTGTATYGYTF. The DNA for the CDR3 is TGCGCCAGCAGCACGGGGACAGCAACCTATGGCTACACCTTC. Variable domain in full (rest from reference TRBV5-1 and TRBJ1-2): KAGVTQTPRYLIKTRGQQVTLSCSPISGHRSVSWYQQTPGQGLQFLFEYFSETQRNKGNFPGRFSGRQFSNSRSEMNVSTLELGDSALYLCASSTGTATYGYTFGSGTRLTVV.

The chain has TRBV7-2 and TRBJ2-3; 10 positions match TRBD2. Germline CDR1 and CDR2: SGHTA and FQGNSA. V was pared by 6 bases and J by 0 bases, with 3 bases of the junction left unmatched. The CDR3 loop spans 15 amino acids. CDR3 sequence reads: CASRLTSGSTDTQYF. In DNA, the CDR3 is TGTGCCAGCAGGCTGACTAGCGGGAGCACAGATACGCAGTATTTT. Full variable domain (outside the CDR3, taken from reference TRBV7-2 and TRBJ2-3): GAGVSQSPSNKVTEKGKDVELRCDPISGHTALYWYRQSLGQGLEFLIYFQGNSAPDKSGLPSDRFSAERTGGSVSTLTIQRTQQEDSAVYLCASRLTSGSTDTQYFGPGTRLTVL.

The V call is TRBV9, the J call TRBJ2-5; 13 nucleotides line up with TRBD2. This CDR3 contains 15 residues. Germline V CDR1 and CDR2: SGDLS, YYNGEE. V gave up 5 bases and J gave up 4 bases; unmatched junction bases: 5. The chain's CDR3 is CASSRLAGGLETQYF. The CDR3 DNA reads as TGTGCCAGCAGTCGACTAGCGGGGGGCCTAGAGACCCAGTACTTC.

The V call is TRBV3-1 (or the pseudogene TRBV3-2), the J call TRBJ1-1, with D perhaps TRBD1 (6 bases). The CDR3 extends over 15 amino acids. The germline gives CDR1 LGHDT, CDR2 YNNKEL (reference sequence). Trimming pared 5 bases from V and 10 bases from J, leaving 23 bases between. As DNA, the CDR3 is TGTGCCAGCAGCGATGGACAGTCAGGGCCCTTGGGAGCTTTCTTT. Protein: CASSDGQSGPLGAFF.

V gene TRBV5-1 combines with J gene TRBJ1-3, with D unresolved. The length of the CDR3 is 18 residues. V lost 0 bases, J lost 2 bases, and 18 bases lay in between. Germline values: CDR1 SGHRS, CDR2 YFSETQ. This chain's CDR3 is CASSLGIPSGSPGNTIYF. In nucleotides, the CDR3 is TGCGCCAGCAGCTTGGGCATTCCTAGTGGATCTCCTGGAAACACCATATATTTT.

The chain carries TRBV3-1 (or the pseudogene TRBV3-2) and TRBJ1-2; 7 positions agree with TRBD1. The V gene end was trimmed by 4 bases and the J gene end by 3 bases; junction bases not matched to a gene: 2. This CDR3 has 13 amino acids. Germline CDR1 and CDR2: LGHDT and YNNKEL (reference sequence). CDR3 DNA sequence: TGTGCCAGCAGCCCCACAGGGGACTATGGCTACACCTTC. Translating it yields CASSPTGDYGYTF.

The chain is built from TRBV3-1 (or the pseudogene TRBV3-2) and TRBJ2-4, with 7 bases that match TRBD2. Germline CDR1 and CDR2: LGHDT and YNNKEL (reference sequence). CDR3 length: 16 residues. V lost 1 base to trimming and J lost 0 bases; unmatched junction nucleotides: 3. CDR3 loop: CASSQGASGAKNIQYF. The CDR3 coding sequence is TGTGCCAGCAGCCAAGGTGCTAGCGGAGCCAAAAACATTCAGTACTTC.

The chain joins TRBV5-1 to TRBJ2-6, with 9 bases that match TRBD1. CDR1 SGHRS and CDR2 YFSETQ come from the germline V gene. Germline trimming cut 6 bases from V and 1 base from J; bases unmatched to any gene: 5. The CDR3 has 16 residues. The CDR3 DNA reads TGCGCCAGCACCCCGACAGGGGGATCTGGGGCCAACGTCCTGACTTTC. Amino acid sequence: CASTPTGGSGANVLTF. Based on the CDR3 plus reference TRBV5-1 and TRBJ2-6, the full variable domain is KAGVTQTPRYLIKTRGQQVTLSCSPISGHRSVSWYQQTPGQGLQFLFEYFSETQRNKGNFPGRFSGRQFSNSRSEMNVSTLELGDSALYLCASTPTGGSGANVLTFGAGSRLTVL.

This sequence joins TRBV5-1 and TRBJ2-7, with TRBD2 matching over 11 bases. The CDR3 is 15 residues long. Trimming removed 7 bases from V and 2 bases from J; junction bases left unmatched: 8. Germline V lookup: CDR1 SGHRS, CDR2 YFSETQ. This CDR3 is CASGRGLAATYEQYF. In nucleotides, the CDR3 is TGCGCCAGCGGGCGGGGACTAGCGGCTACCTACGAGCAGTACTTC. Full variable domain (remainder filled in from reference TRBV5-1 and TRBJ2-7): KAGVTQTPRYLIKTRGQQVTLSCSPISGHRSVSWYQQTPGQGLQFLFEYFSETQRNKGNFPGRFSGRQFSNSRSEMNVSTLELGDSALYLCASGRGLAATYEQYFGPGTRLTVT.